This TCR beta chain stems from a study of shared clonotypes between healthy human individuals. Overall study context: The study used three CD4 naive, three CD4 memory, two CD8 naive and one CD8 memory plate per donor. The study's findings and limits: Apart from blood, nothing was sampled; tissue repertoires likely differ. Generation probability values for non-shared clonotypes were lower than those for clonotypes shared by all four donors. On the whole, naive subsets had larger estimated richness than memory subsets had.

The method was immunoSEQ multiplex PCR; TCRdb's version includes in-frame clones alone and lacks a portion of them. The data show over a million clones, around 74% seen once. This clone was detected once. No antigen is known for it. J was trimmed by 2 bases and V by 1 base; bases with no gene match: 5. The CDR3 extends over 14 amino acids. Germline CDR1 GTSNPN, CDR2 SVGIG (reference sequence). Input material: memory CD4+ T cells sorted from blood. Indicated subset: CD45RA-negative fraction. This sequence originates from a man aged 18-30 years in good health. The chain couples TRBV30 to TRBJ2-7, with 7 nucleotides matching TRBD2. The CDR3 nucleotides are TGTGCCTGGAGTGATTTGGGACTAACCTACGAGCAGTACTTC. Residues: CAWSDLGLTYEQYF.